The rows below give T cell receptor beta chains drawn from one sample of a study of T cell changes during pregnancy in multiple sclerosis. The table came from immunoSEQ multiplex PCR; TCRdb's copy has only in-frame clones and leaves some out. This table holds about 120,000 clones, 80% to 95% found once. The sequences come from peripheral blood, collected before pregnancy. The receptors derive from a female donor with multiple sclerosis, enrolled in a pregnancy study. The CDR3 runs from the conserved cysteine through the conserved F or W.

v_call cdr3_aa
TRBV6-6 CASSYDSSYNEQFF
TRBV5-1 CASTWTSGGEQFF
TRBV19 CASLAAGQGHQPQHF
TRBV5-4 CASNPVGQENTEAFF
TRBV18 CASSPLQEAYEQYF
TRBV7-9 CASSSGQGDIYNQPQHF
TRBV7-3 CASSLRGQGDTDTQYF
TRBV30 CAWTTSSYNSPLHF
TRBV19 CASSIELAGAGEQYF
TRBV2 CASKQTGATEAFF
TRBV5-1 CASSFGTGGTDTQYF
TRBV10-3 CAISENRGHNSPLHF
TRBV6-5 CASSRTGAGGSPLHF
TRBV7-3 CASSPGPGQGFHEQYF
TRBV7-6 CASSLEPTGGSYEQYF
TRBV6-6 CASSPRENLMKAFF
TRBV7-2 CASSPNRASNTGELFF
TRBV5-1 CASSNRGEGTEAFF
TRBV11-3 CASSFGTRTDTQYF
TRBV19 CASSLSGSEGELFF
TRBV19 CASSISGYNEQFF
TRBV29-1 CSVEGQSNSPLHF
TRBV9 CASSVSPNPLTDTQYF
TRBV28 CASSSGQLEAFF
TRBV9 CASSVAVRASGDNEQFF
TRBV5-1 CASSNRDRGQSGNTIYF
TRBV18 CASSSRRGPNTGELFF
TRBV29-1 CSVPGGVRAGLFF
TRBV12-5 CASGNDFSYEQYF
TRBV27 CASSKTVSNQPQHF
TRBV9 CASSHNLGLAGGNNEQFF
TRBV5-4 CASRSFQSRELFF
TRBV10-3 CAISDLDGSSGNTIYF
TRBV30 CAWVDRASIYEQYF
TRBV28 CASSLWGGATDTQYF
TRBV4-1 CASRHPGLAGEEQFF
TRBV19 CASSIDSSSYGYTF
TRBV7-9 CASRSGQDVGELFF
TRBV5-1 CASSIGTYNEQFF
TRBV7-2 CASSFRTSGGQETQYF
TRBV28 CASSSPRGGTNEKLFF